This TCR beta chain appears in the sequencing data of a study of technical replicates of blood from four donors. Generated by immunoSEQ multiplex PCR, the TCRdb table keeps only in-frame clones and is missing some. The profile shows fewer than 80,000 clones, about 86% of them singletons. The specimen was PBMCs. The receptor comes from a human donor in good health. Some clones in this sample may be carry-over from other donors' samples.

CDR3 coding DNA: TGTGCCAGTAGTAAGACGGGGTACGAGCAGTACTTC. Translation gives CASSKTGYEQYF. V and J are TRBV19 and TRBJ2-5; D is possibly TRBD2 (5 bases). Near its end, the DNA agrees better with TRBJ2-7, so the J call may be wrong. Germline assignment: CDR1 LNHDA and CDR2 SQIVND (reference sequence). This CDR3 is 12 amino acids long.